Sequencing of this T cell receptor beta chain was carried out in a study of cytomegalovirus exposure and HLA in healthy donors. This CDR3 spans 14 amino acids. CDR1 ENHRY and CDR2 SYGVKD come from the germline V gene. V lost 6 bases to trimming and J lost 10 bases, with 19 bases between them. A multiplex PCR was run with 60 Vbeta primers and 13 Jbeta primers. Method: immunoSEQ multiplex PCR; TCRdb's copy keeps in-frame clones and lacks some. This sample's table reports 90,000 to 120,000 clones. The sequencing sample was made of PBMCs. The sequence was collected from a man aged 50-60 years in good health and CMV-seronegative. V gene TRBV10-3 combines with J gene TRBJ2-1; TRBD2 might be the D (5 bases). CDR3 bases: TGTGCCATCAGGACCGAAGACTGGGGAGCGGAGCAGTTCTTC. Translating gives CAIRTEDWGAEQFF.